This passage covers 20 T cell receptor beta chains from one sample sequenced in a study of CD8 T cell repertoires and HIV-1 epitope variants. Produced via immunoSEQ multiplex PCR; TCRdb's table is partial and in-frame only. The sample lists under 100,000 clones; 74% were seen once. The sequenced material came from uncultured baseline CD8+ T cells from peripheral blood mononuclear cells (PBMCs). These receptors all stem from a male donor with HIV.

The genes are TRBV9 and TRBJ1-2, with 11 bases identical to TRBD1. Germline values: CDR1 SGDLS, CDR2 YYNGEE. V lost 0 bases to trimming and J lost 4 bases; unmatched junction nucleotides: 8. This CDR3 contains 17 residues. The CDR3 nucleotides read TGTGCCAGCAGCGTAGACTCGGGGACAGGGGGACTCTATGGCTACACCTTC. Residues: CASSVDSGTGGLYGYTF.

J is TRBJ1-4 and V is TRBV19; D may be TRBD1 (6 bases). CDR1 is LNHDA, CDR2 SQIVND, per germline (reference sequence). The CDR3 is made up of 15 amino acids. V was pared by 5 bases and J by 6 bases, with 16 bases between. Here the CDR3 DNA reads TGTGCCAGTAGTCCAACAGGGTCGGCGGATGAAAAACTGTTTTTT. Translating it yields CASSPTGSADEKLFF.

The gene calls are TRBV9 and TRBJ1-1; D gene uncertain. From germline, CDR1 is SGDLS and CDR2 YYNGEE. V gave up 4 bases and J gave up 0 bases, with 16 bases separating them. This CDR3 is 16 amino acids long. The CDR3 spells CASSTFDTIVNTEAFF. The CDR3 DNA sequence: TGTGCCAGCAGCACATTCGACACGATTGTGAACACTGAAGCTTTCTTT.

V usage is TRBV27 and J usage is TRBJ2-6, with D hard to call. CDR1 and CDR2 from the germline V gene are MNHEY and SMNVEV (reference sequence). The CDR3 totals 14 residues. Trimming removed 3 bases at V and 0 bases at J, with 3 bases between. The CDR3 loop is CASSLVSGANVLTF. The CDR3 DNA reads as TGTGCCAGCAGTTTGGTCTCTGGGGCCAACGTCCTGACTTTC. The complete variable domain, with remaining parts taken from reference TRBV27 and TRBJ2-6, reads EAQVTQNPRYLITVTGKKLTVTCSQNMNHEYMSWYRQDPGLGLRQIYYSMNVEVTDKGDVPEGYKVSRKEKRNFPLILESPSPNQTSLYFCASSLVSGANVLTFGAGSRLTVL.

The chain is built from TRBV19 and TRBJ2-3; 11 bases fit TRBD1. J was trimmed by 2 bases and V by 3 bases; bases with no gene match: 16. CDR1 is LNHDA, CDR2 SQIVND, per germline (reference sequence). The CDR3 runs 20 residues. CDR3 region: CASSILRGRDRGDYTDTQYF. The CDR3, as DNA: TGTGCCAGTAGTATTCTCCGGGGTCGGGACAGGGGGGATTACACAGATACGCAGTATTTT.

This clone showed up just once. This chain links TRBV9 with TRBJ2-7, with D unclear. The CDR3 is made up of 14 amino acids. V was pared by 1 base and J by 2 bases, with 10 bases between. Germline CDR1 is SGDLS and CDR2 is YYNGEE. This CDR3 is CASSVYDSAYEQYF. The CDR3 nucleotides read TGTGCCAGCAGCGTATATGACTCCGCCTACGAGCAGTACTTC.

In nucleotides, the CDR3 is TGTGCCAGCAGTTACTCGTACAGGGGCTCCTACGAGCAGTACTTC. As protein: CASSYSYRGSYEQYF. J is TRBJ2-7 and V is TRBV6-5, with 7 bases aligning to TRBD1. In germline, CDR1 is MNHEY, CDR2 SVGAGI. V lost 0 bases to trimming and J lost 0 bases; unmatched junction nucleotides: 2. The CDR3 has 15 residues.

The V call is TRBV19, the J call TRBJ1-5, with 7 bases that match TRBD1. The CDR3 runs 17 residues. After removal of 2 bases from V and 0 bases from J, the junction contained 7 bases not matched to a gene. Germline V gene sequence: CDR1 LNHDA, CDR2 SQIVND (reference sequence). As DNA, the CDR3 is TGTGCCAGTAGTATATCCGGGACAGCCTATAGCAATCAGCCCCAGCATTTT. Its translation: CASSISGTAYSNQPQHF.

J is TRBJ1-4 and V is TRBV6-6; D gene ambiguous. This CDR3 contains 12 residues. Germline CDR1 is MNHNY and CDR2 is SVGAGI (reference sequence). Deletions cut 0 bases from V and 8 bases from J, with 4 bases between. CDR3 sequence (DNA): TGTGCCAGCAGTTACTCGGCCGAAAAACTGTTTTTT. Translated, it gives CASSYSAEKLFF.

The J gene is TRBJ2-1, the V gene TRBV30; 8 bases agree with TRBD2. Per germline, CDR1 GTSNPN and CDR2 SVGIG (reference sequence). V lost 0 bases and J lost 5; bases outside the gene matches: 6. The CDR3 is 15 residues long. CDR3 protein: CAWSVLGGVHNEQFF. The DNA of the CDR3 is TGTGCCTGGAGTGTCCTCGGGGGGGTTCACAATGAGCAGTTCTTC.

The rearrangement uses TRBV2 and TRBJ2-6; tentatively, D is TRBD2 (5 bases). CDR3 length: 17 residues. V was trimmed by 2 bases and J by 2 bases, leaving 13 bases between them. Germline V gene lookup returns CDR1 SNHLY and CDR2 FYNNEI. In nucleotides, the CDR3 is TGTGCCAGCAGTGAAACGAGGGATGCTACTGGGGCCAACGTCCTGACTTTC. Protein: CASSETRDATGANVLTF.

The chain uses TRBV19 and TRBJ1-3; D gene uncertain. Germline V CDR1 and CDR2: LNHDA, SQIVND (reference sequence). This CDR3 is built from 11 residues. V was trimmed by 10 bases and J by 0 bases, leaving 4 bases between them. The CDR3 sequence is CATFSGNTIYF. The CDR3 nucleotides are TGTGCCACTTTCTCTGGAAACACCATATATTTT.

This clone was seen more than once but under ten times. The chain employs TRBV4-3 and TRBJ1-5; 9 positions match TRBD1. Losses at the gene ends were 0 bases for V and 4 bases for J; bases not matched to a gene: 19. Germline V gene sequence: CDR1 LGHNA, CDR2 YSLEER. The CDR3 is 21 amino acids. CDR3 sequence reads: CASSQETNPGQGVSSNQPQHF. CDR3 in DNA: TGCGCCAGCAGCCAAGAAACAAACCCGGGACAGGGAGTTAGTAGTAATCAGCCCCAGCATTTT.

The J gene is TRBJ1-2, the V gene TRBV27, with D hard to call. Germline V gene data show CDR1 as MNHEY and CDR2 as SMNVEV (reference sequence). This CDR3 has 14 residues. The germline V and J ends were trimmed by 0 bases and 1 base, with 6 bases remaining between them. DNA of the CDR3: TGTGCCAGCAGTTTATCCGCACATAACTATGGCTACACCTTC. Translation: CASSLSAHNYGYTF.

V and J are TRBV6-5 and TRBJ1-2; a possible D gene is TRBD1 (5 bases). The CDR3 contains 14 residues. V lost 0 bases and J lost 2, with 7 bases in between. Germline V gives CDR1 MNHEY, CDR2 SVGAGI. As DNA, the CDR3 is TGTGCCAGCAGTTACTCGGGGGGGAACTATGGCTACACCTTC. Translation gives CASSYSGGNYGYTF.

J is TRBJ2-7 and V is TRBV9, with 8 nucleotides matching TRBD1. This CDR3 is built from 14 residues. Trimming at V came to 0 bases and at J to 3 bases, leaving 2 bases not matched to a gene. CDR1 and CDR2 (germline): SGDLS, YYNGEE. This chain's CDR3 is CASSVGQGNYEQYF. CDR3 coding DNA: TGTGCCAGCAGCGTAGGACAGGGGAACTACGAGCAGTACTTC.

The chain uses TRBV9 and TRBJ2-3; 9 nucleotides line up with TRBD1. The J segment lost 3 bases and the V segment lost 3 bases, leaving 5 bases of the junction unmatched. In germline, CDR1 is SGDLS, CDR2 YYNGEE. This CDR3 contains 15 residues. The CDR3 spells CASSAGQGKTDTQYF. The CDR3 DNA follows: TGTGCCAGCAGCGCCGGACAGGGGAAAACAGATACGCAGTATTTT.

The chain recombines TRBV12-5 with TRBJ2-1; 13 positions agree with TRBD2. After removal of 3 bases from V and 5 bases from J, the junction contained 7 bases not matched to a gene. CDR1 and CDR2 (germline): LGHNT, FRNRAP. The CDR3 is 17 amino acids. The CDR3 nucleotides are TGTGCTAGTGGTTTAGGACTAGCGGGAGTCTTCCACAATGAGCAGTTCTTC. Protein: CASGLGLAGVFHNEQFF.

This chain connects TRBV28 to TRBJ1-4; 7 bases fit TRBD1. CDR1 and CDR2 (germline): MDHEN, SYDVKM. Losses at the gene ends were 5 bases for V and 5 bases for J; bases not matched to a gene: 17. This CDR3 spans 18 amino acids. CDR3 nucleotide sequence: TGTGCCAGCAGTAAACACCGTTCCGGGACAGAGTTAAATGAAAAACTGTTTTTT. Encoded protein: CASSKHRSGTELNEKLFF.

This clone was observed a handful of times. This chain connects TRBV28 to TRBJ1-5; TRBD1 is a possible D gene (6 bases). This CDR3 has 17 residues. CDR1 is MDHEN, CDR2 SYDVKM, per germline. Trimming shortened V by 5 bases and J by 0 bases, and 17 bases separated the two germline ends. The CDR3 DNA sequence: TGTGCCAGCAGTACTTATACAGGGAGTATTAGCAATCAGCCCCAGCATTTT. Translated: CASSTYTGSISNQPQHF.